This passage covers 30 T cell receptor beta chains from one sample sequenced in a study of blood T cells in healthy people across ages. With a J-beta primer mix and a sample-barcoded 5' primer, a second PCR ran roughly 6 to 11 cycles. TCRdb used MiXCR to reprocess the 5' RACE reads, holding one entry per CDR3 protein. The sample yields roughly 1.9 million distinct CDR3 sequences, about two fifths seen once. What was sequenced was blood. The receptors here all came from a human donor in good health.

CDR3 sequence (DNA): TGCAGTGGGCACAGGGAATACACTCAAGGAGAGCAGTTCTTC. Amino acids: CSGHREYTQGEQFF. The V and J genes are TRBV20-1 and TRBJ2-1, with TRBD1 as a possible D gene (6 bases). The germline CDR1 and CDR2 sequences are DFQATT and SNEGSKA (reference sequence). CDR3 size: 14 residues. Trimming took off 7 bases at V and 10 bases at J, with 23 bases between the two ends.

In this sample, this clonotype turned up a few times. CDR3 region: CASSEGGLEQFF. As DNA, the CDR3 is TGTGCCAGCAGCGAGGGGGGGCTTGAGCAGTTCTTC. The chain uses TRBV7-2 and TRBJ2-1; TRBD2 might be the D (7 bases). The ends were cut back, 5 bases at V and 9 bases at J, with 11 bases in the middle. CDR1 SGHTA and CDR2 FQGNSA come from the germline V gene. The CDR3 covers 12 residues.

As for this clonotype: A much larger clone sits a single nucleotide away, making a read error possible. The V call is TRBV29-1, the J call TRBJ2-7; 10 bases match TRBD1. V gave up 4 bases and J gave up 7 bases; unmatched junction bases: 4. CDR1 is SQVTM and CDR2 is ANQGSEA in the germline V gene. CDR3 length equals 12 residues. CDR3 sequence: CSVGDRGPEQYF. For the CDR3, the DNA is TGCAGCGTTGGAGACAGGGGGCCGGAGCAGTACTTC.

A few counts support this clonotype. The CDR3 sequence: CATSKGLPIYEQYF. CDR3 sequence (DNA): TGTGCCACCAGCAAAGGCCTTCCCATCTACGAGCAGTACTTC. The chain couples TRBV15 to TRBJ2-7; D is ambiguous. Germline lookup yields CDR1 LNHNV and CDR2 YYDKDF (reference sequence). The CDR3 sequence is 14 residues long. Trimming shortened V by 4 bases and J by 3 bases, and 13 bases separated the two germline ends.

The rearrangement joins TRBV7-2 to TRBJ1-5; TRBD1 might be the D (6 bases). Germline assignment: CDR1 SGHTA and CDR2 FQGNSA. V dropped 1 base and J dropped 5 bases, with 12 bases sitting between them. CDR3 size: 15 residues. The CDR3 DNA sequence: TGTGCCAGCAGCTTAGAGGACAGACTGTATCAGCCCCAGCATTTT. It codes for CASSLEDRLYQPQHF.

The count of this clonotype is one. This chain links TRBV7-9 with TRBJ2-3, with TRBD1 matching over 8 bases. Trimming cost V 5 bases and J 5 bases; bases outside gene matches: 9. The CDR3 totals 15 residues. Germline V gives CDR1 SEHNR, CDR2 FQNEAQ (reference sequence). CDR3 protein: CASSMAQGVEDTQYF. The CDR3 DNA is TGTGCCAGCAGCATGGCACAGGGGGTGGAAGATACGCAGTATTTT.

This clonotype was found a few times. This chain connects TRBV20-1 to TRBJ2-7, with 7 bases aligning to TRBD1. The CDR3 sequence is 14 residues long. Germline V gives CDR1 DFQATT, CDR2 SNEGSKA (reference sequence). V lost 0 bases to trimming and J lost 2 bases; unmatched junction nucleotides: 4. Here the CDR3 DNA reads TGCAGTGCTAGAGAGGTAGGGGGCCCCTACGAGCAGTACTTC. Protein sequence: CSAREVGGPYEQYF.

The chain joins TRBV19 to TRBJ2-3; D is undetermined. The germline V and J ends were trimmed by 1 base and 1 base, with 9 bases remaining between them. The CDR3 contains 15 residues. Germline-derived CDR1 and CDR2 are LNHDA and SQIVND (reference sequence). The CDR3 nucleotides read TGTGCCAGTAGTATAGCGGAGTTTGGCACAGATACGCAGTATTTT. Its protein product is CASSIAEFGTDTQYF.

The chain recombines TRBV28 with TRBJ2-1; TRBD1 or TRBD2 may be the D gene (5 bases each). Germline V CDR1 and CDR2: MDHEN, SYDVKM. This CDR3 has 14 residues. V dropped 7 bases and J dropped 3 bases, with 13 bases sitting between them. The DNA for the CDR3 is TGTGCCAGCAACGCCGGGGACGGCTACAATGAGCAGTTCTTC. Translation: CASNAGDGYNEQFF. Supplemented by reference TRBV28 and TRBJ2-1, the full variable domain reads DVKVTQSSRYLVKRTGEKVFLECVQDMDHENMFWYRQDPGLGLRLIYFSYDVKMKEKGDIPEGYSVSREKKERFSLILESASTNQTSMYLCASNAGDGYNEQFFGPGTRLTVL.

This clonotype was counted only a few times. The chain couples TRBV7-2 to TRBJ2-7; 9 nucleotides line up with TRBD2. CDR1 SGHTA and CDR2 FQGNSA come from the germline V gene. The ends lost 3 bases at V and 1 base at J; junction bases unmatched: 10. The CDR3 has 17 amino acids. CDR3 nucleotides: TGTGCCAGCAGCTTTGGCGGGGGGGCCTCCCTTTCCTACGAGCAGTACTTC. It is translated as CASSFGGGASLSYEQYF.

The chain has TRBV12-3 or TRBV12-4 and TRBJ1-2; 9 bases align to TRBD1. V lost 5 bases to trimming and J lost 4 bases; unmatched junction nucleotides: 5. The CDR3 length is 14 residues. The DNA of the CDR3 is TGTGCCAGCAGTGAGCCGGGACAGGGCTATGGCTACACCTTC. It encodes CASSEPGQGYGYTF.

In this sample, this clonotype turned up a few times. J is TRBJ2-1 and V is TRBV7-2; TRBD1 matches at 12 bases. Germline V CDR1 and CDR2: SGHTA, FQGNSA. Trimming cost V 5 bases and J 9 bases; bases outside gene matches: 11. The CDR3 sequence is 16 residues long. The CDR3: CASSATAGTGGGEQFF. The CDR3 DNA reads TGTGCCAGCAGCGCTACCGCCGGGACAGGGGGCGGTGAGCAGTTCTTC. The full variable domain, completed using reference TRBV7-2 and TRBJ2-1, is GAGVSQSPSNKVTEKGKDVELRCDPISGHTALYWYRQSLGQGLEFLIYFQGNSAPDKSGLPSDRFSAERTGGSVSTLTIQRTQQEDSAVYLCASSATAGTGGGEQFFGPGTRLTVL.

The V and J genes are TRBV7-2 and TRBJ1-1, with 8 positions matching TRBD1. Germline values: CDR1 SGHTA, CDR2 FQGNSA. Trimming removed 4 bases from V and 1 base from J; junction bases left unmatched: 8. This CDR3 comprises 16 residues. The CDR3 nucleotides read TGTGCCAGCAGCTCTTTAGCCGGGACAGGGAACACTGAAGCTTTCTTT. It translates to CASSSLAGTGNTEAFF.

There are a few counts of this clonotype. The chain combines TRBV15 with TRBJ2-5; 11 positions agree with TRBD2. Germline V lookup: CDR1 LNHNV, CDR2 YYDKDF (reference sequence). V trimming: 0 bases; J trimming: 5 bases; junction bases outside the gene matches: 5. The CDR3 totals 16 residues. CDR3 nucleotide sequence: TGTGCCACCAGCAGAGACCTAGCGGGGGGAGGGGAGACCCAGTACTTC. It is translated as CATSRDLAGGGETQYF.

This chain connects TRBV6-2 or TRBV6-3 to TRBJ2-5, with D perhaps TRBD1 or TRBD2 (5 bases each). V lost 5 bases, J lost 1 base, and 20 bases lay in between. The germline CDR1 and CDR2 sequences are MNHEY and SVGEGT. CDR3 length equals 17 residues. CDR3 sequence: CASSPAYGRGGQETQYF. In nucleotides, the CDR3 is TGTGCCAGCAGTCCCGCTTATGGCCGTGGGGGCCAAGAGACCCAGTACTTC.

This chain joins TRBV5-6 and TRBJ2-2; D possibly corresponds to TRBD1 (6 bases). The ends were cut back, 0 bases at V and 2 bases at J, with 11 bases in the middle. The CDR3 length is 16 residues. Germline loops: CDR1 SGHDT, CDR2 YYEEEE. In nucleotides, the CDR3 is TGTGCCAGCAGCTTGGCCGGGGACACAAACACCGGGGAGCTGTTTTTT. Translation: CASSLAGDTNTGELFF.

The chain combines TRBV5-6 with TRBJ2-2, with D perhaps TRBD1 (6 bases). Germline V gene lookup returns CDR1 SGHDT and CDR2 YYEEEE. Trimming shortened V by 5 bases and J by 5 bases, and 10 bases separated the two germline ends. The CDR3 totals 13 residues. The CDR3 loop reads CASRKQGTGELFF. Here the CDR3 DNA reads TGTGCCAGCAGAAAACAGGGTACCGGGGAGCTGTTTTTT.

The rearrangement joins TRBV5-5 to TRBJ2-5, with D possibly being TRBD1 (7 bases). The CDR3 has 18 amino acids. V lost 3 bases and J 1 base, leaving 22 bases between the germline ends. The germline V gene encodes CDR1 SGHKS and CDR2 YYEKEE (reference sequence). The DNA of the CDR3 is TGTGCCAGCAGCTCGGGGGTGAGGGCAGGGGGTTTCCAAGAGACCCAGTACTTC. Encoded protein: CASSSGVRAGGFQETQYF.

V is TRBV28 and J is TRBJ2-5; D possibly matches TRBD1 or TRBD2 (6 bases each). This CDR3 region has 13 residues. Germline values: CDR1 MDHEN, CDR2 SYDVKM. Trimming stripped 10 bases from V and 4 bases from J, with 16 bases between. CDR3 residues: CAIAKGGRETQYF. Written as DNA, the CDR3 is TGTGCCATCGCCAAGGGGGGACGAGAGACCCAGTACTTC.

The chain joins TRBV5-6 to TRBJ2-1; perhaps D is TRBD1 or TRBD2 (6 bases each). The V gene's germline CDR1 is SGHDT and CDR2 YYEEEE. V dropped 0 bases and J dropped 0 bases, with 10 bases sitting between them. The CDR3 has 16 residues. The CDR3 protein is CASSLGGDTSYNEQFF. The CDR3 bases are TGTGCCAGCAGCTTGGGGGGGGACACCTCCTACAATGAGCAGTTCTTC. Looking up the rest from reference TRBV5-6 and TRBJ2-1 gives the full variable domain: DAGVTQSPTHLIKTRGQQVTLRCSPKSGHDTVSWYQQALGQGPQFIFQYYEEEERQRGNFPDRFSGHQFPNYSSELNVNALLLGDSALYLCASSLGGDTSYNEQFFGPGTRLTVL.

This clonotype was found once. The chain uses TRBV20-1 and TRBJ1-1, with D unclear. CDR3 length equals 11 residues. Trimming cost V 5 bases and J 8 bases, with 12 bases left between them. Looked up from germline, CDR1 is DFQATT and CDR2 is SNEGSKA (reference sequence). CDR3 amino acids: CSAFLRGEAFF. CDR3 nucleotide sequence: TGCAGTGCTTTTCTTCGAGGCGAAGCTTTCTTT.

In this sample, this clonotype turned up many times. This rearrangement joins TRBV5-8 to TRBJ2-7, with unresolved D. The CDR3 is made up of 14 amino acids. V lost 4 bases, J lost 2 bases, and 13 bases lay in between. The germline V gene has CDR1 SGHTS and CDR2 YDEGEE. CDR3 protein: CASSRRPLAYEQYF. In DNA, the CDR3 is TGTGCCAGCAGCCGAAGGCCATTAGCCTACGAGCAGTACTTC.

CDR3 coding DNA: TGCAGCGTTGAAGAGCGTAGGGGGAGCGATACGCAGTATTTT. This translates into CSVEERRGSDTQYF. V and J are TRBV29-1 and TRBJ2-3, with D perhaps matching TRBD1 (6 bases). The length of the CDR3 is 14 residues. Germline V gene data show CDR1 as SQVTM and CDR2 as ANQGSEA. V was cut by 0 bases and J by 6 bases, with 13 bases left in between.

V is TRBV2 and J is TRBJ2-7; no firm D call. Germline CDR1 reads SNHLY; CDR2 reads FYNNEI. The V gene lost 2 bases and the J gene lost 1 base, with 6 bases spanning the gap. The CDR3 extends over 13 amino acids. CDR3 residues: CASSEHWSYEQYF. In DNA, the CDR3 is TGTGCCAGCAGTGAACACTGGTCCTACGAGCAGTACTTC.

This clonotype was recorded many times. The rearrangement uses TRBV7-2 and TRBJ1-1; D unclear. Per germline, CDR1 SGHTA and CDR2 FQGNSA. The CDR3 totals 14 residues. With 1 base removed from V and 10 bases from J, the gap between germline ends came to 16 bases. The CDR3 nucleotides are TGTGCCAGCAGCTTAGGTTTGCACGGTTCGGGAGCTTTCTTT. It codes for CASSLGLHGSGAFF.

The chain has TRBV6-1 and TRBJ2-2; no firm D call. This CDR3 comprises 16 residues. The V gene lost 7 bases and the J gene lost 0 bases, with 15 bases spanning the gap. In germline, CDR1 is MNHNS, CDR2 SASEGT. CDR3 region: CASTKDRYSNTGELFF. CDR3 sequence (DNA): TGTGCCAGCACCAAGGATCGATATTCGAACACCGGGGAGCTGTTTTTT.

The table lists this clonotype with a few counts. V gene TRBV9 combines with J gene TRBJ2-7; D remains unclear. The DNA end lines up better with TRBJ2-5; the J call may be wrong. CDR3 length equals 15 residues. Germline CDR1 SGDLS, CDR2 YYNGEE. DNA for the CDR3: TGTGCCAGCAGCGTAGCTCCCCACGGTTTAGAGACCCAGTACTTC. Residues: CASSVAPHGLETQYF.

This clonotype was detected once. V usage is TRBV2 and J usage is TRBJ2-1; D not resolved. This CDR3 has 13 residues. With 8 bases removed from V and 5 bases from J, the gap between germline ends came to 13 bases. The germline gives CDR1 SNHLY, CDR2 FYNNEI. The CDR3 DNA reads as TGTGCCAGCCAGACGGAATTGAACAATGAGCAGTTCTTC. This sequence encodes CASQTELNNEQFF. Combining the CDR3 with reference TRBV2 and TRBJ2-1 gives the whole variable domain EPEVTQTPSHQVTQMGQEVILRCVPISNHLYFYWYRQILGQKVEFLVSFYNNEISEKSEIFDDQFSVERPDGSNFTLKIRSTKLEDSAMYFCASQTELNNEQFFGPGTRLTVL.

This clonotype was observed a single time. This chain connects TRBV6-5 to TRBJ2-7; tentative D call: TRBD1 (6 bases). The CDR3 loop spans 14 amino acids. Per the germline V gene, CDR1 is MNHEY and CDR2 is SVGAGI. Between the trimmed V and J ends, which lost 2 bases and 2 bases, there was a span of 10 bases. Written as DNA, the CDR3 is TGTGCCAGCAGTTACATGACAGGCCCCTACGAGCAGTACTTC. It is translated as CASSYMTGPYEQYF.

The chain carries TRBV7-9 and TRBJ1-1; D is possibly TRBD1 (5 bases). This CDR3 is 14 amino acids long. Germline CDR1 and CDR2: SEHNR and FQNEAQ (reference sequence). The ends were cut back, 7 bases at V and 7 bases at J, with 19 bases in the middle. The DNA of the CDR3 is TGTGCCAGCAACTACGGCGGGGACGTATATGAAGCTTTCTTT. As protein: CASNYGGDVYEAFF. The whole variable domain, filled in from reference TRBV7-9 and TRBJ1-1, reads DTGVSQNPRHKITKRGQNVTFRCDPISEHNRLYWYRQTLGQGPEFLTYFQNEAQLEKSRLLSDRFSAERPKGSFSTLEIQRTEQGDSAMYLCASNYGGDVYEAFFGQGTRLTVV.